The rows below give T cell receptor beta chains drawn from one sample of a study of shared clonotypes between healthy human individuals. Clones were sequenced by immunoSEQ multiplex PCR, and TCRdb holds only the in-frame ones, with some missing. Of some 300,000 clones in the sample, 73% are singletons; the top ten hold about 9.4%. The sequencing input was memory CD4+ T cells sorted from blood. These receptors originate from a man aged 25-45 years in good health. Both conserved end residues are part of each CDR3. D genes are given only for firm matches. Only some rows state a clone size, as once, few, many or a class for expanded clones.

NA	TRBV7-3	NA	TRBJ2-2	14	TGTGCCAGCAGCCCTCAACCTAGCGCCGGGGAGCTGTTTTTT	CASSPQPSAGELFF
NA	TRBV28	TRBD2	TRBJ2-1	13	TGTGCCAGCGTTGTAGCGGGGAGAAATGAGCAGTTCTTC	CASVVAGRNEQFF
NA	TRBV7-9	NA	TRBJ2-2	15	TGTGCCAGCACCCGGGACACCCGGTACACCGGGGAGCTGTTTTTT	CASTRDTRYTGELFF
NA	TRBV28	TRBD2	TRBJ2-7	14	TGTGCCAGCCAGTTAACTAGCGGGGCGGGGGAGCAGTACTTC	CASQLTSGAGEQYF
NA	TRBV10-2	NA	TRBJ1-2	15	TGCGCCAGCAGTTTAGGACAGAGGGATAACTATGGCTACACCTTC	CASSLGQRDNYGYTF
NA	TRBV5-1	NA	TRBJ2-7	14	TGCGCCAGCAGCTCGACAGGCCCAAGTGGCGAGCAGTACTTC	CASSSTGPSGEQYF
NA	TRBV2	NA	TRBJ2-7	12	TGTGCCAGCAGTGAAATAGTACGCGAGCAGTACTTC	CASSEIVREQYF
few	TRBV19	TRBD2	TRBJ2-7	15	TGTGCCAGTAGTCAATTGAGTGGGAGGGCCAGCGAGCAGTACTTC	CASSQLSGRASEQYF
few	TRBV7-2	NA	TRBJ2-3	14	TGTGCCAGCAGCTTAGACTCTAGGGCAGATACGCAGTATTTT	CASSLDSRADTQYF
NA	TRBV4-3	TRBD2	TRBJ2-1	15	TGCGCCAGCAGCCAAGGAGCTAGCGGGGCCAATGAGCAGTTCTTC	CASSQGASGANEQFF
NA	TRBV2	TRBD2	TRBJ2-1	15	TGTGCCAGCAGTCGACTAGCGGCCCTGGCTGGTGAGCAGTTCTTC	CASSRLAALAGEQFF
NA	TRBV10-1	NA	TRBJ1-6	13	TGCGCCAGCAGTGGACAGTCCAATTCACCCCTCCACTTT	CASSGQSNSPLHF
NA	TRBV5-1	TRBD2	TRBJ2-7	11	TGCGCCAGCAGCCGGGAGGGGGAGCAGTACTTC	CASSREGEQYF
NA	TRBV10-2	TRBD2	TRBJ2-1	17	TGCGCCAGCAGTGATGTAACTAGCGGGACCCACTACAATGAGCAGTTCTTC	CASSDVTSGTHYNEQFF
NA	TRBV6-1	TRBD2	TRBJ2-7	16	TGTGCCAGCAGTGAAGTCTGGACTAGCGCCTCCTACGAGCAGTACTTC	CASSEVWTSASYEQYF
NA	TRBV7-2	NA	TRBJ2-5	13	TGTGCCAGCAGCTTAGGGAGCCAAGAGACCCAGTACTTC	CASSLGSQETQYF
NA	TRBV6-5	NA	TRBJ1-5	12	TGTGCCAGCAGGAACCCTTTGGGGCCCCAGCATTTT	CASRNPLGPQHF
NA	TRBV18	NA	TRBJ1-4	17	TGTGCCAGCCCACGCGACGTCGGGGGGGCCTCAAATGAAAAACTGTTTTTT	CASPRDVGGASNEKLFF
NA	TRBV30	NA	TRBJ2-5	15	TGTGCCTGGAGTGAACTAAGGGGCGTCGGAGAGACCCAGTACTTC	CAWSELRGVGETQYF
few	TRBV11-2	TRBD2	TRBJ2-1	17	TGTGCCAGCAGTCTTTCCCGGGCTAGCGGGAGGGCTGGAGAGCAGTTCTTC	CASSLSRASGRAGEQFF
many	TRBV29-1	TRBD2	TRBJ2-3	15	TGCAGCGTTATGAGACGAGCGGGAGGAACAGATACGCAGTATTTT	CSVMRRAGGTDTQYF
many	TRBV9	TRBD1	TRBJ2-7	15	TGTGCCAGCAGCGAGGGACAGGGATGGTCCTACGAGCAGTACTTC	CASSEGQGWSYEQYF
once	TRBV11-3	NA	TRBJ1-1	13	TGTGCCAGCAGCTTCAGGGTAGGTACTGAAGCTTTCTTT	CASSFRVGTEAFF